This TCR beta chain was captured in a study of blood T cell repertoires in COVID-19. The germline V gene encodes CDR1 MNHEY and CDR2 SVGAGI. The junction had 5 bases not matched to a gene; V was cut back by 8 bases and J by 5 bases. The CDR3 runs 13 residues. Repertoires were generated with immunoSEQ multiplex PCR, while TCRdb's copy carries only in-frame clones and drops some. The repertoire includes about 59,000 clones, more than 75% of them detected once, and approximately 6.9% sits in the top ten. The origin of this receptor is a man aged 55-75 years with active or convalescent COVID-19. This chain joins TRBV6-5 and TRBJ2-7; 11 bases align to TRBD2. The source material was peripheral blood. CDR3 coding DNA: TGTGCCAGCTGGCTAGCGGGAGGTCACGAGCAGTACTTC. Its translation: CASWLAGGHEQYF.